This TCR beta chain was recorded in a study of T cell repertoires in cytomegalovirus infection (dated by TCRdb to about 2019). About the full investigation: The peptide stimulations were aimed at well-studied HLA-B-restricted epitopes as well as recently identified HLA-C-restricted CMV epitopes, whose presentation resists viral immunomodulation. Because public TCR beta signatures pointed to carriage of CMV infection together with the matching HLA type, the HLA type of each donor mattered for the analysis. The study at large found these results: Carriers of CMV infection plus the relevant HLA type were discriminated by the cumulative frequency of public TCR beta family members in the study cohort and in an independent roughly 380-donor cohort. The ex vivo response was dominated by HLA-C-restricted CMV-specific TCR beta clonotypes, which also provided the single most frequent clonotype in two of eight donors.

The sample's treatment or condition label, decoded: in vitro stimulation with specific CMV peptide epitopes to enrich CMV-specific T cells. This clonotype was picked up a small number of times. The clone's antigen remains unknown. No base quality information exists; no much larger clone differs at one position. The sequencer was an Illumina HiSeq 1500. Using fastp at Q25 and MiXCR, TCRdb reprocessed the public reads and kept productive beta chains. Every entry covers one CDR3 protein and lists the most common genes and DNA from its rows. Across this sample there are about 270,000 distinct CDR3 sequences, with approximately 22% seen only once. The ten largest make up roughly 19% of the sample. The CDR3 spans 13 residues, from the cysteine through the phenylalanine. The CDR3 DNA has 39 bases and is translated from base 1. For CDR1 and CDR2, the germline V gene lists LGHNT and FRNRAP. V was cut back by 2 bases and J by 1 base, leaving a gap of 5 bases between them.

The sample here was cultured PBMCs, taken from culture after CMV antigen stimulation. The V and J segments used are TRBV12-5 and TRBJ2-5, with no confidently assigned D gene. The TCR originated in a human donor in good health (CMV status not recorded). Some clones in this sample may be carry-over from other donors' samples. The CDR3: CASGLWTQETQYF. In nucleotide form, the sequence is TGTGCTAGTGGTTTGTGGACCCAAGAGACCCAGTACTTC.